This T cell receptor (beta chain) comes out of a study of OX40 agonist ivuxolimab in advanced cancers. The overall study: Of mixed ages from 23 to 79 and averaging about 65 years, the group was approximately 84% male. Notes on the study in general: The work left the antigen specificity of expanded peripheral T cells undetermined.

Comments on this clone: What it binds is not known.

This CDR3 contains 14 residues. CDR1 and CDR2 from the germline V gene are GTSNPN and SVGIG (reference sequence). The ends were cut back, 2 bases at V and 0 bases at J, with 11 bases in the middle. Some clones are missing from TCRdb's copy, which holds only in-frame ones; the method was immunoSEQ multiplex PCR. The repertoire holds fewer than 50,000 clones, with 70% to 85% as singletons. This sequence originates from an adult with an advanced solid tumor such as melanoma, head and neck, liver or kidney cancer. The chain has TRBV30 and TRBJ2-7, with unresolved D. Here the sequenced sample was CD4+ or CD8+ T cells sorted from blood, taken in a trial of the OX40 agonist ivuxolimab. DNA for the CDR3: TGTGCCTGGAGTCCCATAAGTGACTCCTACGAGCAGTACTTC. As protein: CAWSPISDSYEQYF.